This TCR beta chain was sequenced for a study of T cells in Graves' hyperthyroidism and ophthalmopathy. The study's findings and limits: In blood, most of the thyroid clonotypes expanded above 0.001 were also present.

A remark on this clonotype: Its antigen is currently unknown.

Amplification targeted TCR beta CDR3 regions from RNA transcripts. The HTBI primer set was used in a first-round RT-PCR of the TCR CDR3. Each CDR3 protein gets one entry after TCRdb re-called the multiplex PCR reads with MiXCR. The table shows fewer than 750,000 distinct CDR3 sequences, with roughly 14% occurring only once. Inclusion characteristics of ophthalmopathy patients comprised a Clinical Activity Score of at least 3, a NOSPECS grade of at least 4, and duration under 3 months. Pregnant or lactating patients were excluded, as were those with uncontrolled infection or other autoimmune disease. PBMCs were collected from an approximately 9.5 ml volume of fresh peripheral blood. The sequenced sample was blood. This TCR was sampled from a woman aged 40 to 55 with Graves' ophthalmopathy.

The CDR3 DNA follows: TGTGCCAGCAGTTTAAATCTGGGTGGGGCCAACGTCCTGACTTTC. The encoded protein is CASSLNLGGANVLTF. The chain recombines TRBV28 with TRBJ2-6; unclear D gene. The V and J ends lost 2 bases and 3 bases respectively, with 8 bases between them. CDR1 MDHEN and CDR2 SYDVKM come from the germline V gene. This CDR3 is 15 amino acids long.